This T cell receptor beta chain was captured by sequencing in a study of blood T cells in healthy people across ages (dated by TCRdb to between 2015 and 2017). Regarding the complete study: In model experiments, template switching captured about one uniquely barcoded TCR beta cDNA molecule for every two T cells. The study measured age-related changes in TCR beta repertoire diversity using deep sequencing normalized with unique cDNA molecular identifiers. The donors were divided into four age groups: young (average approximately 17 years), middle-aged (approximately 39), aged (roughly 66) and long-lived (about 80). To avoid experimental bias, donors of different ages were distributed randomly across sequencing lanes. For two donors (one aged 18 to 29 and one aged 80 or older), the study analyzed two additional independent replicas of 1 million unique cDNA reads from the same blood draw. Broad study findings and their caveats: Estimates of total diversity based on one million sequenced T cells were considered lower bounds and underestimates. Compared with the aged group, the long-lived group had more naive CD4+ T cells, fewer expanded clones and increased TCR diversity, a pattern suggesting age selection. Because profiling used bulk unsorted PBMCs, naive and antigen-experienced compartments could not be compared conclusively. Observed TCR beta diversity correlated strongly with the percentage of naive T cells measured by flow cytometry. Because the CMV infection status of the donors was unknown, age-related changes in expanded clonotypes may potentially have been confounded. As age increased, observed TCR beta diversity per million T cells dropped in a roughly linear way, and a significant reduction was already evident by age 40.

Points on this clonotype: This clone's antigen is unknown. Base quality data are lacking; no much larger clone is found one base away.

The donors were a few dozen Caucasian individuals from Russia, aged 6 to 90 years, who were systemically healthy. Ten milliliters of peripheral blood were drawn from each donor into EDTA-treated Vacutainer tubes. PBMCs were isolated by Ficoll-Paque density-gradient centrifugation, with at least 7 million obtained per sample. Total RNA was extracted from PBMCs with Trizol reagent, with at least 5.5 micrograms obtained per sample. Naive CD45RAhigh/CD27high T cell percentages were measured by flow cytometry on a PBMC aliquot from every donor. The method behind the library was 5' RACE. The sequencer listed for this sample is Illumina HiSeq 2500. A second PCR of roughly 7 to 11 cycles was performed with a sample-barcoded 5' primer and a J-beta primer mix. A template-switch 5' adaptor carrying 12 random nucleotides introduced a unique molecular identifier onto each TCR beta cDNA molecule. Each sample yielded at least 2.5 million CDR3-containing paired-end reads. First-strand cDNA synthesis was performed from all RNA using the Mint cDNA synthesis kit, with priming by a TRBC-specific oligonucleotide. Following uracil-DNA glycosylase treatment, a first 18-cycle PCR with universal primers M1SS and BC2_uni_R was performed on all cDNA. The study's own analysis went as follows. Normalization of each sample was performed by random selection of 1 million high-quality reads, each carrying a distinct molecular identifier. Reads sharing molecular identifiers were discarded rather than binned into consensus sequences. MiTCR, with a Q25 quality threshold and the strictest error-elimination algorithm, was used for CDR3 identification, clonotype clustering and error correction. A nonparametric unseen species model with Euler transformation was used to estimate a lower bound on total TCR beta diversity. The public reads were run again by TCRdb, first through fastp at Q25 and then through MiXCR, and only productive beta chains were kept. Identical CDR3 proteins give one entry, which carries the most common genes and DNA. TCRdb's processing, not the authors' own work, is the source of the V and J calls. The sample yields some 1.5 million distinct CDR3 sequences; roughly 27% were counted once. Of the sample, roughly 8% is held by the ten largest clones.

Including cysteine and phenylalanine, the CDR3 has 15 amino acids. Just the 45-base CDR3 DNA is kept, in frame starting at base 1. In the germline V gene, CDR1 corresponds to MDHEN and CDR2 to SYDVKM. Deletion took 5 bases off V and 3 bases off J, with a span of 15 bases between the germline ends. This chain joins TRBV28 to TRBJ2-3; TRBD2 might be the D gene, on 6 matching bases. The clonotype was recovered from a woman in her 30s in good health. Source material: blood. The CDR3 loop reads CASSGPGGVTDTQYF. The sequenced DNA is TGTGCCAGCAGTGGACCAGGCGGGGTAACAGATACGCAGTATTTT.